Given below is one T cell receptor (beta chain) in context. This specimen belongs to a study of OX40 agonist ivuxolimab in advanced cancers. The table came from immunoSEQ multiplex PCR; TCRdb's copy has only in-frame clones and leaves some out. The table lists around 19,000 clones, 90% to 95% of them singletons. The sequences come from CD4+ or CD8+ T cells sorted from blood, collected in a trial of the OX40 agonist ivuxolimab. This sequence originates from an adult with an advanced solid tumor such as melanoma, head and neck, liver or kidney cancer.

CDR3: CASSPGVAYEQYF. CDR3 sequence (DNA): TGCGCCAGCAGTCCAGGGGTGGCCTACGAGCAGTACTTC. The V and J genes are TRBV10-1 and TRBJ2-7; maybe TRBD1 (6 bases). Germline lookup yields CDR1 WNHNN and CDR2 SYGVQD (reference sequence). Trimming left V 5 bases short and J 2 bases short, with 10 bases between. The CDR3 spans 13 residues.